The T cell receptor beta chain described here comes from a study of blood T cell repertoires in COVID-19 (dated by TCRdb to 2018 to 2021). Study-wide context: Samples covering the acute and convalescent phases of COVID-19 were provided by collaborators in the United States, Italy and Spain. Nearly every sample came with metadata listing a de-identified subject ID, COVID-19 status, age in years and sex. Subjects who had been exposed to COVID-19, were actively infected with it, or had recovered from it provided the deeply sampled blood TCRbeta repertoires that made up the dataset. Where HLA class I and class II types were available, the types were taken from metadata supplied by the sample provider, not from assay-based typing. The prospective study material was composed of cDNA or gDNA derived from T cells, B-cell-depleted T cells, or PBMCs. The repertoires were made available in a free public database intended to serve as a resource for research on the immune response to SARS-CoV-2. Samples were obtained from the ongoing ImmuneRACE study (first 160 participants) and from 1,254 subjects provided by 6 global collaborators. What the study reported, not specific to this receptor: The amount of clinical and demographic metadata varied by source and participant and was provided uncurated.

The cysteine opens and the phenylalanine closes a CDR3 of 15 amino acids. Just CDR3 DNA is preserved here, 45 bases in frame from base 1. Trimming removed 1 base from V and 6 bases from J; the gene matches leave 5 bases unexplained. CDR1 and CDR2, looked up from the germline V gene (reference sequence), are SEHNR and FQNEAQ. Participants in the prospective study were aged 18 to 89 years, lived in 20 to 25 United States geographic areas, and enrolled through a virtual design. To assign participants to cohorts, the prospective study relied on clinical history that participants themselves reported in a screening survey and a study questionnaire. In the prospective study, mobile phlebotomists collected whole blood, serum and a nasopharyngeal or oropharyngeal swab from each participant. Prospective study participants could optionally give additional blood draws and questionnaires over an approximately 2-month period. Before DNA extraction, prospective study blood samples were shipped either frozen or at room temperature.

In regard to this clone: Its antigen has not been determined. No base qualities exist here, and no much larger clone lies one base off it.

TCRbeta CDR3 regions were amplified from genomic DNA by means of the immunoSEQ Assay, a bias-controlled multiplex PCR. The authors processed their data as follows. The number of nucleated cells in each sample was estimated by amplification of reference gene primers within the assay. To quantify the absolute abundance of each unique TCRbeta CDR3 rearrangement, sequence reads were collapsed and filtered. For each sample, productive Simpson clonality was calculated as the square root of Simpson's diversity index across productive rearrangements. TCRdb carries this immuneACCESS record with in-frame sequences only. Its versions omit some clonotypes, under half of them owing to an unresolved V gene in the studies checked, with the rest unexplained. That table furnishes V, J and clone size, whereas the DNA furnished D and trimming. Across this sample there are about 160,000 clones, with roughly 80% seen only once. The ten largest account for about 5.7% of the sample.

This receptor was taken from a woman in her thirties or forties with acute COVID-19. The chain is made from TRBV7-9 and TRBJ2-1; 8 middle bases align to TRBD2. The sample taken for sequencing was PBMCs or T cells enriched from blood (not recorded which). The CDR3 corresponds to CASSLEGTRSNEQFF. The DNA sequence is TGTGCCAGCAGCTTAGAAGGGACTAGGAGCAATGAGCAGTTCTTC. When the CDR3 is completed using the reference TRBV7-9 and TRBJ2-1 genes on either side, the full variable domain is DTGVSQNPRHKITKRGQNVTFRCDPISEHNRLYWYRQTLGQGPEFLTYFQNEAQLEKSRLLSDRFSAERPKGSFSTLEIQRTEQGDSAMYLCASSLEGTRSNEQFFGPGTRLTVL.